In its sample, the clone carrying this T cell receptor beta chain was seen a few times. The data are from a study of shared clonotypes between healthy human individuals. Background on the study: A couple of female and a few male donors aged 18 to 49 were enrolled.

The deep-level immunoSEQ assay was used. Genomic DNA per cell subset filled all wells of several immunoSEQ plates. Every unsorted PBMC PCR replicate was loaded with 250 to 300 ng DNA, approximately 29,000 T cell genomes. The data were produced by immunoSEQ multiplex PCR, yet TCRdb's version contains in-frame clones alone and is incomplete. The repertoire holds 450,000 to 500,000 clones, with roughly 80% as singletons. CDR3 length: 16 residues. The germline CDR1 and CDR2 sequences are LGHNA and YSLEER. V lost 2 bases, J lost 0 bases, and 10 bases lay in between. The sample consisted of PBMCs. This chain joins TRBV4-3 and TRBJ2-2, with D possibly being TRBD2 (5 bases). The clonotype comes from a woman aged 35 to 49 in good health. Some clones in this sample may be carry-over from other donors' samples. Here the CDR3 reads CASSQLWGANTGELFF. The CDR3 coding sequence is TGCGCCAGCAGCCAACTTTGGGGAGCGAACACCGGGGAGCTGTTTTTT.